Listed here are 30 T cell receptor beta chains from one sample, sequenced in a study of regulatory T cells in long-lasting Graves disease. Construction of TCR beta libraries relied on iRepertoire HTBI primers and on Arm-PCR targeting CDR3 regions. Via MiXCR, TCRdb re-called the multiplex PCR reads, giving one row per CDR3 protein. The table shows 550,000 to 700,000 distinct CDR3 sequences, with about 16% occurring only once. Noted time point: newly diagnosed GD, antithyroid drugs for less than 3 months. Making the TCR library involved RNA that had been extracted from PBMCs. Another study also made use of these data, one on T cells in Graves' hyperthyroidism and ophthalmopathy.

Specimen: peripheral blood mononuclear cells (PBMCs), collected at new diagnosis, from a patient treated with antithyroid drugs. These receptors all come from a man between 18 and 29 years old with Graves disease.

The genes are TRBV20-1 and TRBJ1-5; D not certain. This CDR3 is 13 amino acids long. In germline, CDR1 is DFQATT, CDR2 SNEGSKA (reference sequence). V was cut by 2 bases and J by 4 bases, with 9 bases left in between. Written as DNA, the CDR3 is TGCAGTGCTAGAAACCGCCTAAATCAGCCCCAGCATTTT. Translating gives CSARNRLNQPQHF.

Points on this clonotype: A read error may be the cause here, since a much bigger clone is one base away. This rearrangement joins TRBV7-2 to TRBJ2-3; unclear D gene. The CDR3 loop spans 17 amino acids. Trimming took off 8 bases at V and 3 bases at J, with 24 bases between the two ends. In germline, CDR1 is SGHTA, CDR2 FQGNSA. Here the CDR3 DNA reads TGTGCCAGCTCCTCTCGGCCGAACCCCTCCCGAACAGATACGCAGTATTTT. It codes for CASSSRPNPSRTDTQYF. The full variable domain, in which reference TRBV7-2 and TRBJ2-3 provide the parts outside the CDR3, is GAGVSQSPSNKVTEKGKDVELRCDPISGHTALYWYRQSLGQGLEFLIYFQGNSAPDKSGLPSDRFSAERTGGSVSTLTIQRTQQEDSAVYLCASSSRPNPSRTDTQYFGPGTRLTVL.

This clonotype has at least ten counts. CDR3 loop: CASSPRNGRSDTQYF. CDR3 sequence (DNA): TGTGCCAGCAGTCCGCGAAACGGACGGAGCGATACGCAGTATTTT. This chain joins TRBV12-3 or TRBV12-4 and TRBJ2-3; D not resolved. CDR3 length equals 15 residues. With 5 bases removed from V and 6 bases from J, the gap between germline ends came to 18 bases.

This clonotype was counted a few times. The chain uses TRBV5-1 and TRBJ2-1; TRBD2 matches at 7 bases. V trimming: 0 bases; J trimming: 2 bases; junction bases outside the gene matches: 2. The germline gives CDR1 SGHRS, CDR2 YFSETQ. The CDR3 spans 15 residues. The CDR3 region has the DNA TGCGCCAGCAGCTTGGAAGCGGGGCCCTACAATGAGCAGTTCTTC. Protein product: CASSLEAGPYNEQFF.

This clonotype was seen ten or more times. The rearrangement links TRBV27 to TRBJ2-7; the D gene is possibly TRBD2 (6 bases). From germline, CDR1 is MNHEY and CDR2 SMNVEV (reference sequence). The CDR3 extends over 14 amino acids. Trimming took off 2 bases at V and 5 bases at J, with 13 bases between the two ends. The CDR3, as DNA: TGTGCCAGCAGTTTACGGGACTCGGAGGACGAGCAGTACTTC. Protein product: CASSLRDSEDEQYF.

The chain carries TRBV30 and TRBJ1-4; D is undetermined. Looked up from germline, CDR1 is GTSNPN and CDR2 is SVGIG (reference sequence). The CDR3 consists of 13 residues. V lost 3 bases and J 3 bases, leaving 8 bases between the germline ends. The CDR3 DNA follows: TGTGCCTGGAGCCGACAAGCTAATGAAAAACTGTTTTTT. Translating it yields CAWSRQANEKLFF.

As regards this clonotype: This may come from a read error, since a much larger clone is one base off. The chain links TRBV20-1 to TRBJ2-5; 9 positions agree with TRBD2. The tail of the sequence fits TRBJ2-1 better, so the J call may be wrong. The CDR3 runs to 15 residues. Per germline, CDR1 DFQATT and CDR2 SNEGSKA (reference sequence). As DNA, the CDR3 is TGCAGTGCTAGAGATCTTTTAGCGGGAGTCAATGAGCAGTTCTTC. Amino acid sequence: CSARDLLAGVNEQFF.

CDR3 protein: CASSPRVGKNIQYF. The CDR3 DNA sequence: TGTGCCAGCAGTCCTAGGGTAGGCAAGAACATTCAGTACTTC. The J gene is TRBJ2-4, the V gene TRBV6-1; no clear D. V was shortened by 5 bases and J by 7 bases, with 15 bases between the two germline ends. This CDR3 is built from 14 residues. Germline V gene sequence: CDR1 MNHNS, CDR2 SASEGT.

This clonotype came up a few times. The rearrangement joins TRBV28 to TRBJ2-1; D gene unclear. Germline V gene lookup returns CDR1 MDHEN and CDR2 SYDVKM. This CDR3 region has 15 residues. V lost 3 bases, J lost 9 bases, and 18 bases lay in between. CDR3 sequence: CASSLELTYYSEQFF. For the CDR3, the DNA is TGTGCCAGCAGTTTGGAACTCACATATTATAGTGAGCAGTTCTTC.

This clonotype appeared many times. This chain joins TRBV7-2 and TRBJ1-1; D is ambiguous. The V gene lost 0 bases and the J gene lost 0 bases, with 5 bases spanning the gap. The V gene's germline CDR1 is SGHTA and CDR2 FQGNSA. The CDR3 extends over 14 amino acids. The DNA of the CDR3 is TGTGCCAGCAGCTTAGCGTTAGTGAACACTGAAGCTTTCTTT. Protein product: CASSLALVNTEAFF.

This clonotype has only a few counts. The rearrangement joins TRBV4-1 to TRBJ2-7; D is unclear. Germline values: CDR1 MGHRA, CDR2 YSYEKL. The CDR3 has 15 amino acids. The ends were cut back, 0 bases at V and 0 bases at J, with 9 bases in the middle. DNA for the CDR3: TGCGCCAGCAGCCAAGACTACCAGATCTCCTACGAGCAGTACTTC. This encodes CASSQDYQISYEQYF.

This clonotype has only a few counts. The chain links TRBV5-1 to TRBJ2-3; 7 bases fit TRBD2. Per the germline V gene, CDR1 is SGHRS and CDR2 is YFSETQ. Unmatched junction bases numbered 3, after V lost 7 bases and J lost 1 base. There are 13 residues in the CDR3. The CDR3 DNA follows: TGCGCCAGCTGCGCGGGGGGCACAGATACGCAGTATTTT. Residues: CASCAGGTDTQYF.

The genes are TRBV4-1 and TRBJ2-7, with D possibly TRBD2 on 6 matching bases. Trimming pared 4 bases from V and 3 bases from J, leaving 16 bases between. This CDR3 spans 15 amino acids. Germline V lookup: CDR1 MGHRA, CDR2 YSYEKL. CDR3 sequence: CASSLRWTNFYEQYF. The CDR3 DNA follows: TGCGCCAGCAGCCTCCGGTGGACTAACTTCTACGAGCAGTACTTC.

The table lists this clonotype with many counts. The chain uses TRBV12-3 or TRBV12-4 and TRBJ1-2; D is unresolved. This CDR3 contains 14 residues. V was pared by 2 bases and J by 4 bases, with 11 bases between. The CDR3 nucleotides are TGTGCCAGCAGTTTAACGGCGTCTACCTATGGCTACACCTTC. It specifies CASSLTASTYGYTF.

There are a few counts of this clonotype. The rearrangement joins TRBV9 to TRBJ1-2; 10 positions match TRBD1. CDR1 is SGDLS and CDR2 is YYNGEE in the germline V gene. CDR3 length: 16 residues. The V gene end was trimmed by 3 bases and the J gene end by 7 bases; junction bases not matched to a gene: 12. CDR3 nucleotides: TGTGCCAGCAGCGCGTCTATGGGGGACAGGGGACCTGGCTACACCTTC. The encoded protein is CASSASMGDRGPGYTF.

The J gene is TRBJ2-2, the V gene TRBV11-1; D remains ambiguous. V was pared by 3 bases and J by 3 bases, with 11 bases between. The CDR3 totals 15 residues. Per germline, CDR1 SGHAT and CDR2 FQDESV (reference sequence). The CDR3 DNA reads as TGTGCCAGCAGCTTGTGGGCTACCCACACCGGGGAGCTGTTTTTT. Protein sequence: CASSLWATHTGELFF.

Remarks on this clonotype: One end of the junction is discordant with germline, which a read error may explain. The chain couples TRBV6-1 to TRBJ1-2; D gene ambiguous. CDR1 is MNHNS, CDR2 SASEGT, per germline. The CDR3 is 16 amino acids. In nucleotides, the CDR3 is TGTGCCAGCAGTGAAATCTCTACAGCGCTGAACTATGGCTGCACCTTC. Translated, it gives CASSEISTALNYGCTF.

This clonotype has only a few counts. The chain employs TRBV7-9 and TRBJ1-2; D may be TRBD1 (6 bases). This CDR3 is 16 amino acids long. Between the trimmed V and J ends, which lost 6 bases and 3 bases, there was a span of 20 bases. Germline lookup yields CDR1 SEHNR and CDR2 FQNEAQ (reference sequence). CDR3 bases: TGTGCCAGCAGTCCACGGAACAGGGCGGCGGACTATGGCTACACCTTC. As protein: CASSPRNRAADYGYTF.

The rearrangement joins TRBV5-4 to TRBJ2-5, with TRBD1 matching 7 bases. Germline CDR1 is SGHNT and CDR2 is YYREEE (reference sequence). This CDR3 has 16 amino acids. V shed 4 bases, J shed 6 bases, and the junction held 15 bases outside the gene matches. The CDR3 sequence is CASSPRQGAGSKTQYF. The CDR3 DNA sequence: TGTGCCAGCAGCCCTCGACAGGGCGCAGGATCGAAGACCCAGTACTTC.

As regards this clonotype: A read error may be the cause here, since a much bigger clone is one base away. This chain joins TRBV29-1 and TRBJ2-1; 8 bases fit TRBD2. The length of the CDR3 is 14 residues. The germline V gene encodes CDR1 SQVTM and CDR2 ANQGSEA. V dropped 7 bases and J dropped 9; count of bases not matched to a gene: 14. The CDR3 here is CSAVRSGSGGEQFF. For the CDR3, the DNA is TGCAGCGCTGTTAGAAGCGGGAGCGGGGGTGAGCAGTTCTTC.

The chain carries TRBV5-4 and TRBJ2-7; either TRBD1 or TRBD2 may supply D (5 bases each). This CDR3 spans 14 amino acids. Germline CDR1 and CDR2: SGHNT and YYREEE (reference sequence). V dropped 4 bases and J dropped 0 bases, with 11 bases sitting between them. This chain's CDR3 is CASSARDHSYEQYF. DNA for the CDR3: TGTGCCAGCAGCGCCCGGGACCACTCCTACGAGCAGTACTTC.

The table lists this clonotype with a few counts. V and J are TRBV20-1 and TRBJ2-3, with D unresolved. CDR1 DFQATT and CDR2 SNEGSKA come from the germline V gene (reference sequence). CDR3 length: 14 residues. V lost 6 bases, J lost 2 bases, and 15 bases lay in between. The CDR3 region has the DNA TGCAGTGCAAGCGACTGGGCCTCCACAGATACGCAGTATTTT. This codes for CSASDWASTDTQYF.

This chain links TRBV4-1 with TRBJ2-1; 13 bases align to TRBD2. The CDR3 runs to 15 residues. After removal of 3 bases from V and 13 bases from J, the junction contained 9 bases not matched to a gene. Germline lookup yields CDR1 MGHRA and CDR2 YSYEKL. The CDR3 spells CASSQDGTSGNYQFF. The CDR3 coding sequence is TGCGCCAGCAGCCAGGACGGGACTAGCGGGAATTATCAGTTCTTC.

The chain carries TRBV28 and TRBJ2-3; the D gene could be TRBD1 or TRBD2 (6 bases each). The germline CDR1 and CDR2 sequences are MDHEN and SYDVKM. Trimming pared 3 bases from V and 6 bases from J, leaving 25 bases between. CDR3 size: 18 residues. The CDR3 region is CASSFGPPGGTPVDTQYF. CDR3 nucleotide sequence: TGTGCCAGCAGTTTTGGGCCCCCCGGGGGCACCCCCGTGGATACGCAGTATTTT.

This clonotype turned up a few times. The rearrangement links TRBV3-1 to TRBJ1-1; D gene unclear. Trimming took off 3 bases at V and 1 base at J, with 9 bases between the two ends. The V gene's germline CDR1 is LGHDT and CDR2 YNNKEL (reference sequence). The CDR3 is made up of 14 amino acids. CDR3 DNA: TGTGCCAGCAGCCAGGACGGATGGAACACTGAAGCTTTCTTT. This codes for CASSQDGWNTEAFF.

This clonotype was detected a few times. The CDR3 sequence: CASTAGLAAYEQYF. The CDR3 coding sequence is TGTGCCAGCACCGCCGGACTAGCGGCCTACGAGCAGTACTTC. This chain joins TRBV7-2 and TRBJ2-7; 10 bases are shared with TRBD2. V dropped 7 bases and J dropped 2; count of bases not matched to a gene: 5. The CDR3 covers 14 residues. Germline values: CDR1 SGHTA, CDR2 FQGNSA.

This clonotype was seen a few times. At one end, the junction sequence differs from germline, possibly due to a read error. V is TRBV7-9 and J is TRBJ1-2; D perhaps matches TRBD1 (6 bases). CDR3 length: 13 amino acids. CDR1 and CDR2 (germline): SEHNR, FQNEAQ (reference sequence). The chain's CDR3 is CASSFGEGGTYTF. The CDR3 nucleotides are TGCGCCAGCAGCTTTGGGGAAGGGGGGACCTACACCTTC.

This clonotype was observed many times. The junction shows a germline mismatch at one end, possibly a read error. The rearrangement links TRBV5-1 to TRBJ2-1, with a tentative D call TRBD2 (6 bases). Per germline, CDR1 SGHRS and CDR2 YFSETQ. The CDR3 has 16 amino acids. In nucleotides, the CDR3 is TGTGCCAGCAGCTTAGCGGCCGGAAGCTCCTACAATGAGCAGTTCTTC. Its translation: CASSLAAGSSYNEQFF. The whole variable domain, remainder taken from reference TRBV5-1 and TRBJ2-1, is KAGVTQTPRYLIKTRGQQVTLSCSPISGHRSVSWYQQTPGQGLQFLFEYFSETQRNKGNFPGRFSGRQFSNSRSEMNVSTLELGDSALYLCASSLAAGSSYNEQFFGPGTRLTVL.

This clonotype was counted only a few times. The CDR3: CASTPGAMNTEAFF. The CDR3, as DNA: TGTGCCAGTACCCCAGGGGCCATGAACACTGAAGCTTTCTTT. The V call is TRBV19, the J call TRBJ1-1; TRBD1 is a possible D gene (6 bases). The V gene's germline CDR1 is LNHDA and CDR2 SQIVND (reference sequence). The CDR3 totals 14 residues. V was pared by 7 bases and J by 0 bases, with 12 bases between.

This clonotype appeared many times. The chain has TRBV2 and TRBJ2-7; 11 nucleotides match TRBD2. This CDR3 is 15 amino acids long. Germline V gene data show CDR1 as SNHLY and CDR2 as FYNNEI. After removal of 5 bases from V and 1 base from J, the junction contained 4 bases not matched to a gene. The CDR3 coding sequence is TGTGCCAGCAGTACCGGGACTAGCGGTTCCTACGAGCAGTACTTC. As protein: CASSTGTSGSYEQYF.